The T cell receptor (beta chain) under discussion was sequenced for a study of T cells in Graves' hyperthyroidism and ophthalmopathy. What was amplified from RNA transcripts were TCR beta CDR3 regions. TCR CDR3 underwent first-round RT-PCR with the HTBI primer set. MiXCR was run by TCRdb on the multiplex PCR reads, yielding one entry per CDR3 protein. Of roughly 720,000 distinct CDR3 sequences detected, around a sixth appear once; the ten largest clones hold around a sixth. With regard to this clonotype: Its target is unknown. This is likely a read error, given that the CDR3 carries no conserved phenylalanine or tryptophan at its end.

The study, taken as a whole, reports: Most expanded thyroid clonotypes above 0.001 recurred in blood. Through a model of 13 V-J features, ophthalmopathy was separated from stable hyperthyroidism.

Germline CDR1 reads DFQATT; CDR2 reads SNEGSKA (reference sequence). This CDR3 contains 13 residues. Deletions cut 1 base from V and 3 bases from J, with 10 bases between. Lactation, pregnancy, other autoimmune disease or uncontrolled infection excluded patients. PBMCs were obtained from approximately 9.2 ml fresh peripheral blood. The sequenced sample consisted of blood. The V call is TRBV20-1, the J call TRBJ2-7; D is unclear. This sequence was found in a man aged 50 to 60 with Graves' hyperthyroidism. CDR3 DNA sequence: TGCAGTGCTAGAGCAACAGAGTACTACGAGCAGTACCTC. Translation: CSARATEYYEQYL.